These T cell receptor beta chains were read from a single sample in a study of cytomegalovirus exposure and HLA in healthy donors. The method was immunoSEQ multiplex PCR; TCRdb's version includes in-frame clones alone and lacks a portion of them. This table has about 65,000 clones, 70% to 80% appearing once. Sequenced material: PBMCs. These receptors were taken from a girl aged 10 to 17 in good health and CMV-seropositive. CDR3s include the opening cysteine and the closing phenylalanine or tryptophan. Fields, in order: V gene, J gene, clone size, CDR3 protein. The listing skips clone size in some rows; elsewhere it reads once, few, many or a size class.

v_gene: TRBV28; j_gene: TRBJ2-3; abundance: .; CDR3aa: CASSFLRDRDFTDTQYF
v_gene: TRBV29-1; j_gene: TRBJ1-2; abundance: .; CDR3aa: CSVIQDSRYGYTF
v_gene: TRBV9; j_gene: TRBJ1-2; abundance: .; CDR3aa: CASSVLLGGTRYGYTF
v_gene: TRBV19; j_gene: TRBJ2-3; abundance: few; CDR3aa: CASSIITSGTQYF
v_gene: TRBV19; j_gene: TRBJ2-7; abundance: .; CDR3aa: CASHAGAGPYEQYF
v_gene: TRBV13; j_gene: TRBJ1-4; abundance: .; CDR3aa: CASSLLGSGEKLFF
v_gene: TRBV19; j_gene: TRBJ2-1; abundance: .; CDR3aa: CASSLSSGRLYNEQFF
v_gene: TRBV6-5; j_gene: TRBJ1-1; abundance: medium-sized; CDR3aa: CASSYWQGNTEAFF
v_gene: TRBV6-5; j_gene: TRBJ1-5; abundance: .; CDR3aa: CASSTGAFQPQHF
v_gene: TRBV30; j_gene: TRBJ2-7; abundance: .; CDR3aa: CAWSVGQVEQYF
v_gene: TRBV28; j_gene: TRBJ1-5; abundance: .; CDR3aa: CASSLTGPNQPQHF
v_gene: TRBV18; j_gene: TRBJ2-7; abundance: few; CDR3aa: CASSPPTTANEQYF